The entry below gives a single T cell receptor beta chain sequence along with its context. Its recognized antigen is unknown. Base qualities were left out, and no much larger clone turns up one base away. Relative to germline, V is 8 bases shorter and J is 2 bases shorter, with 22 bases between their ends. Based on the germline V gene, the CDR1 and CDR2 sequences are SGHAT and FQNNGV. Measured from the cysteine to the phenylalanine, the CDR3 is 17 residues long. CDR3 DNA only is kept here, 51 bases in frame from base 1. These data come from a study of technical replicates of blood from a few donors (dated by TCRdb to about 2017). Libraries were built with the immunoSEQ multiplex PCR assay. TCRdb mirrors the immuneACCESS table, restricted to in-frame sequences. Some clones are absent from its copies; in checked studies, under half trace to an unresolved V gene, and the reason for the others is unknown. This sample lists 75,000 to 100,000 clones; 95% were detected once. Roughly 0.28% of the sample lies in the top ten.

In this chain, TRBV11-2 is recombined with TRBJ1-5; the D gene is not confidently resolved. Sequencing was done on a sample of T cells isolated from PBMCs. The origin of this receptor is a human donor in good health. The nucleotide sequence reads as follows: TGTGCCAGCCGAACTCCCCGGGGAAGGATGGGCAATCAGCCCCAGCATTTT. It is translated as CASRTPRGRMGNQPQHF.